This T cell receptor beta chain was retrieved from a study of Ad26.COV2.S vaccination and SARS-CoV-2 variants. Stated treatment: roughly 18 received Ad26.COV2.S at low or high dose, single or two shots; 5 received placebo; per-sample allocation not given. Repertoires come from day 63 after the first vaccine or placebo injection. The protocol was immunoSEQ multiplex PCR, while the TCRdb copy is restricted to in-frame clones and leaves out a portion. Here the sample spans about 480,000 clones, 70% to 90% being singletons. V gave up 5 bases and J gave up 8 bases; unmatched junction bases: 7. CDR1 SGHVS and CDR2 FQNEAQ come from the germline V gene. This CDR3 region has 14 residues.

Sequencing used peripheral blood, obtained in a trial of Ad26.COV2.S vaccine versus placebo. This TCR came from a person aged 18-60 years who received the Ad26.COV2.S COVID-19 vaccine or a placebo. J is TRBJ2-1 and V is TRBV7-8, with 9 bases identical to TRBD1. The CDR3 protein is CASSLYRGRDEQFF. The CDR3 coding sequence is TGTGCCAGCAGCCTTTACAGGGGGCGGGATGAGCAGTTCTTC. Full variable domain (rest looked up from reference TRBV7-8 and TRBJ2-1): GAGVSQSPRYKVAKRGQDVALRCDPISGHVSLFWYQQALGQGPEFLTYFQNEAQLDKSGLPSDRFFAERPEGSVSTLKIQRTQQEDSAVYLCASSLYRGRDEQFFGPGTRLTVL.